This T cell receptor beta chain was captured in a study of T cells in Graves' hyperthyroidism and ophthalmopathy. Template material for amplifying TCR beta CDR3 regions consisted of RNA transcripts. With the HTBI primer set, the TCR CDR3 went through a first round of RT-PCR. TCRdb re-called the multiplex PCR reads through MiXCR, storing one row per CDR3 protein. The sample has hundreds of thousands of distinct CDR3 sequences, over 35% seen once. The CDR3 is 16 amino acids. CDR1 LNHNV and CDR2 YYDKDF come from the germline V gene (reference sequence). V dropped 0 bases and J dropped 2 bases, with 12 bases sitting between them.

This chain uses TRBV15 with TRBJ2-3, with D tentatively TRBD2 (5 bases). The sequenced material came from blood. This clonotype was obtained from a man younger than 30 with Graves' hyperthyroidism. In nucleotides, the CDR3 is TGTGCCACCAGCAGAGATTCGGCGGGCCCCACAGATACGCAGTATTTT. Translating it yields CATSRDSAGPTDTQYF.